One and the same sample provided the 30 T cell receptor beta chains below, sequenced in a study of molecular identifiers for immune sequencing clone quantification. TCRdb ran MiXCR on the PCR reads and lists one entry per CDR3 protein. The sample contains under 800,000 distinct CDR3 sequences, 25% of which appear only once. Sequencing used naive CD8+ T cells from blood, with Jurkat cell RNA spiked in. Sample subset: FACS-sorted CD8+CD4-CCR7+CD45RA+ naive T cells. The receptors originated from a human donor in good health. Some libraries in this study had Jurkat cell RNA spiked in.

This clonotype was detected many times. The V and J genes are TRBV7-9 and TRBJ2-5, with D uncertain. The germline CDR1 and CDR2 sequences are SEHNR and FQNEAQ (reference sequence). The CDR3 is 13 amino acids. V dropped 2 bases and J dropped 1 base, with 5 bases sitting between them. Here the CDR3 DNA reads TGTGCCAGCAGCTTATCCTCCCAAGAGACCCAGTACTTC. Translating gives CASSLSSQETQYF.

Comments on this clonotype: A much larger clone lies one base from this, so it may be a read error. The conserved final phenylalanine or tryptophan is absent from the CDR3, which likely points to a read error. CDR3 protein: CASSFTYEQYI. CDR3 DNA: TGTGCCAGCAGCTTTACCTACGAGCAGTACATC. J is TRBJ2-7 and V is TRBV7-2; D ambiguous. This CDR3 has 11 residues. V gave up 3 bases and J gave up 2 bases, with 2 bases separating them. The V gene's germline CDR1 is SGHTA and CDR2 FQGNSA.

The chain couples TRBV12-3 or TRBV12-4 to TRBJ1-2, with 9 bases lining up with TRBD1. The CDR3 length is 14 residues. With V trimmed by 6 bases and J by 3 bases, 5 bases remained unmatched. CDR3 nucleotides: TGTGCCAGCAGCCGGGACAGGGACTACTATGGCTACACCTTC. Protein: CASSRDRDYYGYTF.

The CDR3 coding sequence is TGTGCCAGTTCTTCAGGGCTGGAGACCCAGTACTTC. Translation: CASSSGLETQYF. The V and J genes are TRBV19 and TRBJ2-5; a possible D gene is TRBD1 (5 bases). Trimming removed 8 bases from V and 5 bases from J, with 12 bases in between. The CDR3 consists of 12 residues. Germline V gene data show CDR1 as LNHDA and CDR2 as SQIVND (reference sequence). The whole variable domain, remainder taken from reference TRBV19 and TRBJ2-5, is DGGITQSPKYLFRKEGQNVTLSCEQNLNHDAMYWYRQDPGQGLRLIYYSQIVNDFQKGDIAEGYSVSREKKESFPLTVTSAQKNPTAFYLCASSSGLETQYFGPGTRLLVL.

The chain recombines TRBV7-6 with TRBJ2-1; D remains ambiguous. Deletions cut 1 base from V and 11 bases from J, with 15 bases between. Germline values: CDR1 SGHVS, CDR2 FNYEAQ. This CDR3 spans 14 amino acids. CDR3 amino acids: CASSLGGLRNKQFF. For the CDR3, the DNA is TGTGCCAGCAGCTTAGGGGGTCTAAGAAATAAGCAGTTCTTC.

The gene calls are TRBV30 and TRBJ1-1, with unresolved D. V lost 3 bases to trimming and J lost 0 bases, with 8 bases between them. This CDR3 region has 13 residues. In germline, CDR1 is GTSNPN, CDR2 SVGIG (reference sequence). The DNA for the CDR3 is TGTGCCTGGAGGGACCCTATGAACACTGAAGCTTTCTTT. Its translation: CAWRDPMNTEAFF.

The CDR3 coding sequence is TGTGCCAGCAGAGGGGGGGAAAAGAACACTGAAGCTTTCTTT. Protein product: CASRGGEKNTEAFF. This sequence joins TRBV11-2 and TRBJ1-1, with D perhaps TRBD1 (6 bases). V was trimmed by 6 bases and J by 1 base, leaving 12 bases between them. Germline values: CDR1 SGHAT, CDR2 FQNNGV. This CDR3 contains 14 residues.

Comments on this clonotype: A much larger clone lies a single base off, so this may be a read error. V and J are TRBV13 and TRBJ2-3, with D uncertain. Per germline, CDR1 PRHDT and CDR2 FYEKMQ (reference sequence). The CDR3 covers 16 residues. Trimming pared 4 bases from V and 0 bases from J, leaving 14 bases between. The chain's CDR3 is CASSSITETSTDTQYF. CDR3 coding DNA: TGTGCCAGCAGCTCGATAACGGAGACCAGCACAGATACGCAGTATTTT.

The chain uses TRBV12-5 and TRBJ2-3; perhaps TRBD1 as D (5 bases). Germline CDR1 is LGHNT and CDR2 is FRNRAP. The germline V and J ends were trimmed by 6 bases and 0 bases, with 16 bases remaining between them. The CDR3 extends over 16 amino acids. The CDR3 DNA follows: TGTGCTAGTGGCAAGACAGAAACCCCTAGCACAGATACGCAGTATTTT. Translation: CASGKTETPSTDTQYF.

The J gene is TRBJ2-5, the V gene TRBV20-1; D remains unclear. Per the germline V gene, CDR1 is DFQATT and CDR2 is SNEGSKA (reference sequence). The CDR3 runs 12 residues. Trimming took 2 bases from V and 5 from J, leaving 9 bases between them. The CDR3 coding sequence is TGCAGTGCTAGAATTGTGATCGAGACCCAGTACTTC. Protein sequence: CSARIVIETQYF.

This clonotype was counted many times. This rearrangement joins TRBV30 to TRBJ2-2; tentatively, D is TRBD1 (5 bases). Germline V gene sequence: CDR1 GTSNPN, CDR2 SVGIG (reference sequence). The germline V and J ends were trimmed by 0 bases and 1 base, with 9 bases remaining between them. This CDR3 contains 15 residues. CDR3 DNA: TGTGCCTGGAGTGTGGGGCAGGGGAACACCGGGGAGCTGTTTTTT. Protein product: CAWSVGQGNTGELFF.

This clonotype was counted a few times. This chain uses TRBV5-4 with TRBJ2-7; D may be TRBD1 (6 bases). The V end lost 4 bases, the J end lost 0 bases, and 11 bases lay between the germline ends. The CDR3 is 14 residues long. CDR1 and CDR2 (germline): SGHNT, YYREEE (reference sequence). The CDR3, as DNA: TGTGCCAGCAGCACTGCGACAGGCTCCTACGAGCAGTACTTC. Its translation: CASSTATGSYEQYF. The full variable domain, its missing parts supplied by reference TRBV5-4 and TRBJ2-7, is ETGVTQSPTHLIKTRGQQVTLRCSSQSGHNTVSWYQQALGQGPQFIFQYYREEENGRGNFPPRFSGLQFPNYSSELNVNALELDDSALYLCASSTATGSYEQYFGPGTRLTVT.

The V call is TRBV12-3 or TRBV12-4, the J call TRBJ1-1, with TRBD1 matching 7 bases. Trimming removed 6 bases from V and 2 bases from J; junction bases left unmatched: 12. The CDR3 loop spans 16 amino acids. The CDR3 region is CASSLRGTEGNTEAFF. The CDR3 DNA follows: TGTGCCAGCAGCCTAAGGGGGACAGAGGGAAACACTGAAGCTTTCTTT.

This clonotype showed up many times. The rearrangement links TRBV4-3 to TRBJ1-5; 7 bases align to TRBD1. Germline-derived CDR1 and CDR2 are LGHNA and YSLEER. This CDR3 has 14 residues. Unmatched junction bases numbered 0, after V lost 0 bases and J lost 4 bases. The CDR3 reads CASSQETGNQPQHF. The CDR3 nucleotides read TGCGCCAGCAGCCAAGAGACAGGGAATCAGCCCCAGCATTTT.

The chain employs TRBV3-1 and TRBJ2-7; D gene ambiguous. V lost 3 bases to trimming and J lost 3 bases, with 12 bases between them. The CDR3 extends over 14 amino acids. Germline-derived CDR1 and CDR2 are LGHDT and YNNKEL (reference sequence). CDR3 protein: CASSQTDAFYEQYF. The CDR3 nucleotides are TGTGCCAGCAGCCAGACGGACGCCTTCTACGAGCAGTACTTC.

The chain combines TRBV4-1 with TRBJ2-7; unclear D gene. V gave up 1 base and J gave up 0 bases, with 13 bases separating them. CDR1 and CDR2 from the germline V gene are MGHRA and YSYEKL. The CDR3 length is 16 residues. In nucleotides, the CDR3 is TGCGCCAGCAGCCAAGGTCTCAGTTCGAGCTCCTACGAGCAGTACTTC. This translates into CASSQGLSSSSYEQYF.

This clonotype has just a few counts. The V call is TRBV7-9, the J call TRBJ1-2, with D hard to call. The V gene's germline CDR1 is SEHNR and CDR2 FQNEAQ (reference sequence). The V and J ends lost 7 bases and 8 bases respectively, with 14 bases between them. The CDR3 extends over 12 amino acids. Written as DNA, the CDR3 is TGTGCCAGCACCCAAGGAGGGTTGGGCTACACCTTC. As protein: CASTQGGLGYTF.

Concerning this clonotype itself: Given a much more abundant clone one base away, this may be a read error. No conserved phenylalanine or tryptophan is present at the end of the CDR3, so a read error is the likely explanation. V gene TRBV5-1 combines with J gene TRBJ1-1, with D perhaps matching TRBD1 (6 bases). The germline gives CDR1 SGHRS, CDR2 YFSETQ. The CDR3 covers 18 residues. Trimming removed 0 bases from V and 4 bases from J, with 22 bases in between. Here the CDR3 reads CASSLGYWDNEKRTEAFL. CDR3 DNA sequence: TGCGCCAGCAGCTTGGGTTACTGGGACAACGAAAAACGCACTGAAGCTTTCTTA.

Comments on this clonotype: A read error may explain this, as a much larger clone is one base away. This rearrangement joins TRBV20-1 to TRBJ2-3; 8 nucleotides align to TRBD1. This CDR3 contains 16 residues. The V gene's germline CDR1 is DFQATT and CDR2 SNEGSKA (reference sequence). The junction had 10 bases not matched to a gene; V was cut back by 1 base and J by 4 bases. The CDR3 loop is CSARVADRVWADTQYF. CDR3 in DNA: TGCAGTGCTAGAGTAGCGGACAGGGTATGGGCAGATACGCAGTATTTT.

This clonotype was recorded once. This clone may be a read error of a much larger clone one base away. The rearrangement uses TRBV27 and TRBJ2-3, with D perhaps assigned TRBD1 or TRBD2 (5 bases each). The CDR3 spans 13 residues. Germline CDR1 MNHEY, CDR2 SMNVEV (reference sequence). The CDR3 DNA reads as TGTGCCAGCAGTATGGCAGGGAGTGATACGCAGTGTTTT. Translating gives CASSMAGSDTQCF.

V gene TRBV6-5 combines with J gene TRBJ1-1, with D unresolved. V lost 4 bases, J lost 3 bases, and 12 bases lay in between. The CDR3 runs to 14 residues. Germline CDR1 is MNHEY and CDR2 is SVGAGI. Here the CDR3 DNA reads TGTGCCAGCAGTTTAGGGCTCACAGACACTGAAGCTTTCTTT. Amino acids: CASSLGLTDTEAFF.

V gene TRBV10-3 combines with J gene TRBJ2-7, with D possibly being TRBD1 or TRBD2 (5 bases each). V lost 0 bases and J 0 bases, leaving 9 bases between the germline ends. Germline assignment: CDR1 ENHRY and CDR2 SYGVKD. CDR3 length: 15 amino acids. The CDR3: CAISESGESSYEQYF. In DNA, the CDR3 is TGTGCCATCAGTGAGTCAGGGGAGTCCTCCTACGAGCAGTACTTC.

This rearrangement joins TRBV6-2 or TRBV6-3 to TRBJ1-2, with a tentative D call TRBD1 (5 bases). The germline V gene has CDR1 MNHEY and CDR2 SVGEGT. The CDR3 loop spans 15 amino acids. Deletions cut 6 bases from V and 4 bases from J, with 18 bases between. The CDR3 coding sequence is TGTGCCAGCAGGACCCCGGGCCAGGGCGCCTATGGCTACACCTTC. It encodes CASRTPGQGAYGYTF.

This clonotype was counted many times. This rearrangement joins TRBV4-3 to TRBJ2-7; a weak D match, TRBD1 (6 bases). This CDR3 is built from 15 residues. Trimming cost V 3 bases and J 3 bases, with 15 bases left between them. Germline values: CDR1 LGHNA, CDR2 YSLEER. The CDR3 DNA reads TGCGCCAGCAGCCACGAACGCGGACAGCTCTACGAGCAGTACTTC. This translates into CASSHERGQLYEQYF.

The table lists this clonotype with many counts. This sequence joins TRBV12-3 or TRBV12-4 and TRBJ2-7; tentatively, D is TRBD2 (5 bases). V lost 6 bases to trimming and J lost 9 bases, with 18 bases between them. The CDR3 totals 13 residues. The CDR3 nucleotides are TGTGCCAGCAGCCAAGGGTTGGAACGGGGGCAGTACTTC. It specifies CASSQGLERGQYF.

This clonotype was detected ten times or more. The CDR3 is CASSLSAGNTEAFF. The DNA for the CDR3 is TGTGCCAGCAGTTTATCTGCGGGGAACACTGAAGCTTTCTTT. The chain carries TRBV7-9 and TRBJ1-1; D not resolved. CDR1 and CDR2 (germline): SEHNR, FQNEAQ (reference sequence). The CDR3 extends over 14 amino acids. V lost 6 bases, J lost 1 base, and 12 bases lay in between.

In its sample, this clonotype was seen many times. The genes are TRBV6-2 or TRBV6-3 and TRBJ2-1, with D unclear. The germline V and J ends were trimmed by 3 bases and 5 bases, with 8 bases remaining between them. Germline CDR1 and CDR2: MNHEY and SVGEGT. CDR3 length equals 13 residues. DNA of the CDR3: TGTGCCAGCAGTTATGTCAGGAACAATGAGCAGTTCTTC. Protein: CASSYVRNNEQFF.

This chain links TRBV12-3 or TRBV12-4 with TRBJ1-5; TRBD1 is a possible D gene (6 bases). The CDR3 sequence is 17 residues long. The ends were cut back, 3 bases at V and 3 bases at J, with 18 bases in the middle. Here the CDR3 DNA reads TGTGCCAGCAGTTTCAGTTTGGCAGGGGCGTTCAATCAGCCCCAGCATTTT. This translates into CASSFSLAGAFNQPQHF.

This clonotype was seen repeatedly, ten times or more. The CDR3 loop is CSASDGPGYGYTF. Written as DNA, the CDR3 is TGCAGCGCTTCCGATGGACCTGGCTATGGCTACACCTTC. This chain uses TRBV29-1 with TRBJ1-2; the D is unclear. V was shortened by 7 bases and J by 4 bases, with 16 bases between the two germline ends. Germline CDR1 is SQVTM and CDR2 is ANQGSEA. CDR3 length: 13 amino acids.

To note about this clonotype: This may come from a read error, since a much larger clone is one base off. No conserved phenylalanine or tryptophan is present at the end of the CDR3, so a read error is the likely explanation. This chain links TRBV14 with TRBJ2-5, with 11 bases that match TRBD1. This CDR3 contains 16 residues. With 4 bases clipped from V and 5 bases from J, the junction kept 9 bases outside the gene matches. Germline values: CDR1 SGHDN, CDR2 FVKESK. The CDR3 DNA is TGTGCCAGCAGCCGTGCCGGGACAGGGGGTTGGGAGACCCAGTACATC. Amino acid sequence: CASSRAGTGGWETQYI.